The source of this TCR beta chain is a study of cytomegalovirus exposure and HLA in healthy donors (dated by TCRdb to 2016 to 2017). About the investigation overall: An earlier analysis of roughly 610 of the donors reported under 300 Gb of sequence data and 117 million unique TCR beta sequences obtained from some 200 million T cells. High-throughput TCR immunosequencing, statistical association of individual TCRs with disease status, and machine learning were combined to predict cytomegalovirus infection status. The study used immunosequencing to profile the T cell repertoires of 600 to 850 subjects and linked those repertoires to cytomegalovirus serostatus. Of the 300 to 500 genotyped donors, approximately 81% were placed in the genetic ancestry cluster associated with self-reported Caucasian donors. Five DR-DQ haplotypes were treated as single units for association and clustering because of strong linkage in the cohort. Rather than drawing on any new phenotypic data, the later analysis identified candidate immune exposures from TCR beta sequences and the way those sequences occurred across donors. A later analysis re-analyzed previously published TCR beta repertoires from 650 to 800 donors and added high-resolution HLA genotyping to study TCR occurrence patterns. Roughly 320 gigabases of sequencing data and around 85 million unique TCR sequences made up an early release that covered nearly 650 HLA-typed donors. Every repertoire in the discovery cohort had been generated on one and the same sequencing platform. HLA typing covered class I and class II loci at four-digit resolution. Donor age, sex, ethnicity and CMV serostatus were collected together with the repertoire data. The number of typed donors differed by locus: about 620-640 for A, B, C, DRB1 and DQB1; 500 to 550 for DQA1; 606 for DPA1; and about 470 for DPB1. The study aimed to test whether cataloging public T cell receptors could reveal signatures of past pathogen exposure. In an earlier analysis of 587 of the donors, high-throughput TCR beta sequencing was used to judge whether each TCR beta V gene segment behaved as functional or pseudogenic. A separate validation cohort of more than 100 different subjects was used in addition to the approximately 670-subject first cohort. Among some 400 genotyped donors of the cohort, an average of roughly 230,000 unique TCR beta nucleotide sequences was sequenced per donor, of which approximately 19% were non-productive. A later genetic analysis took genome-wide SNP genotypes for about 65% of the roughly 670 donors and used that subset as a discovery cohort. The full study reports these points: In the study, some 180 TCR beta chains were listed as associated with cytomegalovirus. The presence/absence analyses assumed that sequencing depth was roughly uniform across donors, and that assumption may not be true. This cohort had only TCR beta chains sequenced, and the lack of alpha or paired-chain data limited which features could be detected. In a later analysis, TCR association rates were found to vary across HLA loci, with the most associated TCRs seen for DRB1 alleles and the fewest for HLA-C alleles. The 87-base-pair reads could not distinguish some IMGT-functional V segments, including TRBV6-2 and TRBV6-3, so those segments were excluded. The authors suggested that the approach could potentially be generalized to other disease states and immunological phenotypes. Linkage disequilibrium might explain the correlated functional status among segregating V segments, but an unknown experimental factor could not be ruled out. In a later analysis, several top co-occurrence clusters were reported to appear linked to parvovirus B19, influenza, CMV and Epstein-Barr virus. A further reported finding was that TCR beta sequences accurately predicted the HLA-A and HLA-B alleles for most subjects in the first cohort. An association between a missense DCLRE1C variant and V-gene and J-gene trimming of TCR beta chains was found in a later genetic analysis and replicated in an independent cohort. The sequencing pipeline was judged likely to have produced a cluster of highly shared sequence variants as a technical artifact. A later analysis associated about 17,000 TCR beta sequences with specific HLA alleles at a false discovery rate of 0.05. The earlier analysis of some 560 of the donors excluded 15 to 20 rarely observed V segments, including chromosome 9 orphons, because counts were too low. In an earlier analysis of some 500 of the donors, most TCR beta V segments appeared in productive rearrangements about 90% or about 30% of the time, broadly matching IMGT annotations. In a later analysis, HLA-associated TCR beta chains showed more clonal expansion and lower generation probabilities than non-associated chains that were equally common. A later genetic analysis reported fewer N-insertions in productive TCRs among donors in an Asian-associated ancestry cluster than the approximately 670-donor mean. Immune exposure information for the cohort was limited to CMV serostatus. Cytomegalovirus status was reported to be diagnosed by the classifier with high specificity and sensitivity in both the original and validation cohorts. Across donors, most TCR sequences were observed very rarely, whereas some public TCRs were present in many individuals. Strong co-occurrence of HLA alleles, especially DR and DQ, made assigning TCR associations to individual alleles difficult. In a later analysis, most CMV-associated TCR beta chains were found to appear HLA-restricted, with HLA associations seemingly driven largely by CMV exposure. Because some donors lacked HLA typing at each locus, the association tests relied only on the typed subset. In vitro tests confirmed that three of the cytomegalovirus-associated TCR beta chains recognize cytomegalovirus antigens.

The cohort consisted of 650 to 700 healthy bone marrow donors. At the time of sampling, all cohort members were nominally healthy, though unrecorded immune exposures were likely present. The donor tested CMV seronegative and was one of the 352 seronegative cohort members. A peripheral blood sample was collected from each donor, and TCR beta sequencing was performed on peripheral blood mononuclear cells. The Qiagen DNeasy Blood Extraction Kit was used to extract genomic DNA from the blood cell samples. As regards this clone: It lacks a known antigen. The conserved phenylalanine or tryptophan normally closing the CDR3 is absent here, so this likely arose from a read error.

Library preparation was by the immunoSEQ multiplex PCR assay. The multiplex PCR relied on a mix of 60 forward primers for TCR Vbeta segments and 13 reverse primers for TCR Jbeta segments. A multiplex PCR assay on genomic DNA amplified the CDR3 region of rearranged TCR beta genes. The Illumina HiSeq System was used to sequence the amplified TCR beta libraries as 87-base-pair reads. The authors' pipeline ran thus. Across the roughly 640 repertoires, a later analysis counted 80 million or so unique TCR beta chains, 9.5 million to 13 million of which were shared by at least two donors. A nearest-neighbor algorithm error-corrected the raw reads and collapsed the reads into unique sequences, merging closely related sequences to remove PCR and sequencing errors. V, D and J gene segments were assigned by aligning CDR3 sequences to IMGT reference sequences. For a sequence to be retained, a match of at least six nucleotides was required to both a V gene segment and a J gene segment. Rearrangements were called productive when the CDR3 lacked stop codons and stayed in frame with V and J; all others were non-productive. CDR3 was defined according to IMGT convention as the region running from the second conserved V-encoded cysteine to the conserved J-encoded phenylalanine. The earlier analysis of roughly 590 of the donors excluded sequences that lacked an unambiguous match to a single V gene segment. An earlier analysis of approximately 590 of the donors classified V segments as functional when productive rearrangements were above 56.7% and as segregating when the standard deviation between donors was above 5%. A statistical classification framework was built for diagnosing cytomegalovirus status from the catalog of TCR beta chain sequences. A later analysis assigned V and J genes by comparing TCR nucleotide sequences with IMGT/GENE-DB human TR gene sequences. Using the TCRdist pipeline, a later analysis assigned CDR3 sequences along with most-parsimonious VDJ recombination scenarios. In a later analysis, each TCR beta chain was defined by its CDR3 amino acid sequence together with its V-gene family, and reads lacking a unique V-gene family were excluded. To address suspected cross-contamination and a sequencing artifact, a later analysis removed under 600 highly shared, low-generation-probability nucleotide sequences. In a later analysis, a clonal expansion index was calculated for each public chain from normalized within-repertoire ranks of inferred template counts. Generation probabilities in a later analysis came from a VDJ recombination model fitted to out-of-frame rearrangements, and those results were checked against IGoR. A later analysis scored TCR-TCR, TCR-HLA and TCR-CMV co-occurrence with hypergeometric tests, applying a repertoire-size bias correction to TCR pairs. In a later analysis, false discovery rates were estimated by permuting HLA or CMV assignments 20 times. In a later analysis, co-occurring TCRs were grouped using DBSCAN, and TCRdist sequence similarity was added for clustering within HLA-allele-positive subsets. Co-occurrence clustering excluded repertoires with fewer than 30,000 or more than 120,000 public chains, plus five with anomalous nucleotide sharing. TCRdb limited this immuneACCESS table to in-frame rearrangements with V and J called. A share of clones is missing; checked studies link under half to unresolved V genes, and the rest is unexplained. The D gene and trimming were derived from the DNA, and the V and J assignments and clone size from that table. Here the sample has some 150,000 clones; nearly 10% occur a single time. Of the sample, less than 2% falls within the top ten clones.

In the germline V gene, CDR1 corresponds to SNHLY and CDR2 to FYNNEI. From its first to its last residue, the CDR3 has 15 amino acids. The CDR3 DNA has 45 bases and is translated from base 1. The trim is 3 bases for V and 7 bases for J, with a gap of 16 bases between the germline ends. The TCR sequence derives from a man between 50 and 59 years old in good health and CMV-seronegative. The sequenced sample was PBMCs. The chain is assembled from TRBV2 and TRBJ1-5, with no confident D gene call. The CDR3 protein sequence reads: CASSDFSAVKQPQHL. The DNA sequence is as follows: TGTGCCAGCAGTGATTTCTCGGCAGTAAAACAGCCCCAGCATTTG.